The next 13 T cell receptor beta chains were all read from a single sample in a study of T cell responses to AZD1222 COVID-19 vaccine (dated by TCRdb to 2020 to 2023). Libraries were made using the immunoSEQ multiplex PCR assay. Entries here come from immuneACCESS through TCRdb and include only in-frame sequences with V and J called. Some clones fail to appear in such tables; in the studies checked, an unresolved V gene covers under half of the shortfall, and the cause of the remainder is unknown. The sample table shows 40,000 to 55,000 clones, and around 90% are seen once. Around 1.1% of the sample belongs to the ten largest clones. Taken with the paper, the label for time point translates to: about 28 days (+/-7) after the second vaccine dose. The sample consisted of peripheral blood, taken 28 days after the second AZD1222 dose. The source is an adult who received the AZD1222 COVID-19 vaccine.

The gene calls are TRBV3-1 (or the pseudogene TRBV3-2) and TRBJ1-3; D not certain. CDR3 length: 15 residues. The germline V and J ends were trimmed by 2 bases and 4 bases, with 12 bases remaining between them. Germline CDR1 LGHDT, CDR2 YNNKEL (reference sequence). CDR3 amino acids: CASSQKLGQGNTIYF. CDR3 nucleotide sequence: TGTGCCAGCAGCCAAAAGCTCGGCCAAGGAAACACCATATATTTT.

This clone was counted between two and nine times. V and J are TRBV30 and TRBJ1-2, with a weak D call TRBD1 (5 bases). Trimming removed 1 base from V and 6 bases from J, with 21 bases in between. Germline V gene data show CDR1 as GTSNPN and CDR2 as SVGIG (reference sequence). This CDR3 region has 16 residues. The CDR3 reads CAWSATTTGGKDGYTF. The CDR3 DNA follows: TGTGCCTGGAGTGCTACAACCACCGGGGGGAAGGATGGCTACACCTTC.

The genes are TRBV7-3 and TRBJ1-2, with 10 bases identical to TRBD1. The trim removed 4 bases at V and 6 bases at J, leaving 2 bases unmatched. The CDR3 loop spans 13 amino acids. CDR1 and CDR2 from the germline V gene are SGHTA and FQGTGA. In DNA form, the CDR3 reads TGTGCCAGCAGCTCGGGACAGGGGAATGGCTACACCTTC. Its protein product is CASSSGQGNGYTF.

This chain connects TRBV15 to TRBJ2-1, with 11 nucleotides matching TRBD2. The ends lost 1 base at V and 6 bases at J; junction bases unmatched: 2. The CDR3 is 15 residues long. Looked up from germline, CDR1 is LNHNV and CDR2 is YYDKDF (reference sequence). In nucleotides, the CDR3 is TGTGCCACCAGCAGAGGACTAGCGGGGTCCAATGAGCAGTTCTTC. Residues: CATSRGLAGSNEQFF.

The chain is built from TRBV4-3 and TRBJ2-5; D is possibly TRBD1 or TRBD2 (5 bases each). Germline V gene lookup returns CDR1 LGHNA and CDR2 YSLEER. The CDR3 sequence is 14 residues long. V was cut by 3 bases and J by 4 bases, with 12 bases left in between. The CDR3 DNA reads TGCGCCAGCAGCCAGACGAGGGGCAGAGAGACCCAGTACTTC. Translated: CASSQTRGRETQYF.

This clone appeared a few times. The V gene is TRBV6-2 or TRBV6-3, the J gene TRBJ2-7; the D gene is possibly TRBD1 (6 bases). The CDR3 loop spans 19 amino acids. Germline CDR1 is MNHEY and CDR2 is SVGEGT. The V end lost 5 bases, the J end lost 0 bases, and 26 bases lay between the germline ends. The CDR3 sequence: CASSHDWTEGTRFSYEQYF. In DNA, the CDR3 is TGTGCCAGCAGTCATGATTGGACAGAGGGAACTAGATTCTCCTACGAGCAGTACTTC.

The J gene is TRBJ2-1, the V gene TRBV4-3; the match to TRBD1 covers 10 bases. The CDR3 has 18 amino acids. V dropped 0 bases and J dropped 7; count of bases not matched to a gene: 12. The germline gives CDR1 LGHNA, CDR2 YSLEER. CDR3 bases: TGCGCCAGCAGCCAAGATTTGGGTATCGGACAGGGGGGGAATGAGCAGTTCTTC. Translating gives CASSQDLGIGQGGNEQFF.

Written as DNA, the CDR3 is TGCAGTGCTTTACAGGGGCCGACGCAGTTCTTC. This sequence encodes CSALQGPTQFF. This chain links TRBV20-1 with TRBJ2-1; 7 bases map to TRBD1. Germline CDR1 DFQATT, CDR2 SNEGSKA (reference sequence). V lost 5 bases to trimming and J lost 12 bases; unmatched junction nucleotides: 7. The CDR3 sequence is 11 residues long.

Written as DNA, the CDR3 is TGTGCCAGCAGCATCGGGACTAGCGGGAACCGTGATGAGCAGTTCTTC. Translation: CASSIGTSGNRDEQFF. J is TRBJ2-1 and V is TRBV5-6; 13 bases align to TRBD2. CDR3 length: 16 amino acids. V dropped 4 bases and J dropped 8; count of bases not matched to a gene: 9. The germline V gene has CDR1 SGHDT and CDR2 YYEEEE.

The rearrangement uses TRBV18 and TRBJ2-1, with D unresolved. The CDR3 is made up of 14 amino acids. V was trimmed by 3 bases and J by 6 bases, leaving 12 bases between them. Germline V gene sequence: CDR1 KGHSH, CDR2 LQKENI. The CDR3 sequence: CASSPADPSNEQFF. The CDR3 DNA sequence: TGTGCCAGCTCACCCGCGGACCCCAGCAATGAGCAGTTCTTC. The full variable domain, rest sourced from reference TRBV18 and TRBJ2-1, is NAGVMQNPRHLVRRRGQEARLRCSPMKGHSHVYWYRQLPEEGLKFMVYLQKENIIDESGMPKERFSAEFPKEGPSILRIQQVVRGDSAAYFCASSPADPSNEQFFGPGTRLTVL.

This rearrangement joins TRBV11-3 to TRBJ2-1; 10 nucleotides line up with TRBD2. Losses at the gene ends were 3 bases for V and 7 bases for J; bases not matched to a gene: 6. This CDR3 is 15 amino acids long. Germline CDR1 is SGHNT and CDR2 is YENEEA. The CDR3 sequence is CASSFSSGSRNEQFF. The CDR3 bases are TGTGCCAGCAGCTTTTCTAGCGGGAGTCGTAATGAGCAGTTCTTC. The full variable domain, its missing parts supplied by reference TRBV11-3 and TRBJ2-1, is EAGVVQSPRYKIIEKKQPVAFWCNPISGHNTLYWYLQNLGQGPELLIRYENEEAVDDSQLPKDRFSAERLKGVDSTLKIQPAELGDSAVYLCASSFSSGSRNEQFFGPGTRLTVL.

The chain is built from TRBV7-9 and TRBJ2-1; TRBD2 is a possible D gene (5 bases). Germline CDR1 reads SEHNR; CDR2 reads FQNEAQ (reference sequence). The CDR3 has 16 amino acids. V was pared by 1 base and J by 3 bases, with 13 bases between. CDR3 coding DNA: TGTGCCAGCAGCTTAGTTGAGAGGGCCATCTACAATGAGCAGTTCTTC. Translating it yields CASSLVERAIYNEQFF.

The chain is built from TRBV10-2 and TRBJ1-2; 9 bases are shared with TRBD1. V dropped 2 bases and J dropped 0; count of bases not matched to a gene: 10. From germline, CDR1 is WSHSY and CDR2 SAAADI. The CDR3 spans 18 residues. This chain's CDR3 is CASSEPTGGPSSNYGYTF. CDR3 DNA sequence: TGCGCCAGCAGTGAGCCTACAGGGGGCCCGTCCTCTAACTATGGCTACACCTTC.